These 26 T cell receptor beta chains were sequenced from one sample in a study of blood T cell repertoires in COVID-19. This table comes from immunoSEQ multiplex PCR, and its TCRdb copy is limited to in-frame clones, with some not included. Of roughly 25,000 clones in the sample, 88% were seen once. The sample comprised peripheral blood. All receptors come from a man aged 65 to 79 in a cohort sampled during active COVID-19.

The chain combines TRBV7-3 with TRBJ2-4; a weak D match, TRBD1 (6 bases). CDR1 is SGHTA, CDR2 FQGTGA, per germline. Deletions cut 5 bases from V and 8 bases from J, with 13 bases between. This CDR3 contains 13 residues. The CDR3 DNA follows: TGTGCCAGCAGCCTTGACAGGCAGGACATTCAGTACTTC. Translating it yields CASSLDRQDIQYF.

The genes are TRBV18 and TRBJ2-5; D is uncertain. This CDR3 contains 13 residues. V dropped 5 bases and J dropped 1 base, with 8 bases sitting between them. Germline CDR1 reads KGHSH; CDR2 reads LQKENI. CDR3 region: CASSASGQETQYF. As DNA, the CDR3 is TGTGCCAGCTCAGCTTCGGGCCAAGAGACCCAGTACTTC. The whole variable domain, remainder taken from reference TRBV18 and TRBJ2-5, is NAGVMQNPRHLVRRRGQEARLRCSPMKGHSHVYWYRQLPEEGLKFMVYLQKENIIDESGMPKERFSAEFPKEGPSILRIQQVVRGDSAAYFCASSASGQETQYFGPGTRLLVL.

CDR3 loop: CASTRGTSGRSEQYF. The CDR3 region has the DNA TGTGCCAGCACCAGAGGGACTAGCGGGAGGTCCGAGCAGTACTTC. The rearrangement uses TRBV28 and TRBJ2-7; 15 bases are shared with TRBD2. The CDR3 spans 15 residues. CDR1 is MDHEN, CDR2 SYDVKM, per germline. The V and J ends lost 7 bases and 6 bases, in that order; junction bases with no gene match: 7.

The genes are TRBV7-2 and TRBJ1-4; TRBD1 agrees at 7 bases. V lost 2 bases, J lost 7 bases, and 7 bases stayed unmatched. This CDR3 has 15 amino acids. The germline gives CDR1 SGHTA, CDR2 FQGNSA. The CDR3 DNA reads TGTGCCAGCAGCTTATCCCAGGGGGGTTTTGAAAAACTGTTTTTT. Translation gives CASSLSQGGFEKLFF. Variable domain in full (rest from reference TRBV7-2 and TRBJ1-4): GAGVSQSPSNKVTEKGKDVELRCDPISGHTALYWYRQSLGQGLEFLIYFQGNSAPDKSGLPSDRFSAERTGGSVSTLTIQRTQQEDSAVYLCASSLSQGGFEKLFFGSGTQLSVL.

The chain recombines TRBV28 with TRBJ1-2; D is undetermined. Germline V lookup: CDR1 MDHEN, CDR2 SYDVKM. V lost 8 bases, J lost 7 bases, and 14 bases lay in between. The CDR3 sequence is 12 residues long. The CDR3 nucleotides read TGTGCCAGCGAGGTTGCCGCCTCTGGCTACACCTTC. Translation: CASEVAASGYTF.

The CDR3, as DNA: TGCGCCAGCAGACCCCCCGGGACAGATTACAATGAGCAGTTCTTC. As protein: CASRPPGTDYNEQFF. The V and J genes are TRBV5-1 and TRBJ2-1; 7 bases align to TRBD1. The CDR3 is 15 amino acids. V gave up 5 bases and J gave up 4 bases; unmatched junction bases: 9. Germline V gene data show CDR1 as SGHRS and CDR2 as YFSETQ.

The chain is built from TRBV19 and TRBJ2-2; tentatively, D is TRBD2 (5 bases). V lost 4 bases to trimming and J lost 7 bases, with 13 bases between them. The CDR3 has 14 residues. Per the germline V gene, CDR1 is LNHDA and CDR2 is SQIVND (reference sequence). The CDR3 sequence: CASSTRVENGELFF. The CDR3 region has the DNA TGTGCCAGTAGTACGCGGGTGGAGAACGGGGAGCTGTTTTTT.

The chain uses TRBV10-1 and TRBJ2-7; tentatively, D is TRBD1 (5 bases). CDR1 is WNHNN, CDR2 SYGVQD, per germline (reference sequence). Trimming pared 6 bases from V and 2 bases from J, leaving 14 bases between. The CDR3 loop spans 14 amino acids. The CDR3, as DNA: TGCGCCAGCAGCCAAACAGGCGTTCCCTACGAGCAGTACTTC. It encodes CASSQTGVPYEQYF.

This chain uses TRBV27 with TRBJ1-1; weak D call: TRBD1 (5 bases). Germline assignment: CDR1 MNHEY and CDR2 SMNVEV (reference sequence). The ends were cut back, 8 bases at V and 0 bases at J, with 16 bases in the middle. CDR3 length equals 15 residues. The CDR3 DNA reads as TGTGCCAGCGGAAAAAACAGGCTCATGAACACTGAAGCTTTCTTT. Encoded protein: CASGKNRLMNTEAFF.

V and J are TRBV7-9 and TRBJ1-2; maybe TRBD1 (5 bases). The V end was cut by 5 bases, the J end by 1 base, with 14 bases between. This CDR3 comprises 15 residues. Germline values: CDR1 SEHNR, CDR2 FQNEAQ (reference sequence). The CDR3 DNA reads TGTGCCAGCAGCCGGGGGGACGGTCATAACTATGGCTACACCTTC. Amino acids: CASSRGDGHNYGYTF.

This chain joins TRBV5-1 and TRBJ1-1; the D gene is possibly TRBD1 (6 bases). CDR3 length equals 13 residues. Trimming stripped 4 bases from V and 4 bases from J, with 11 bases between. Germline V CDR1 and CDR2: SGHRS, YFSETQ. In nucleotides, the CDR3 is TGCGCCAGCAGCCGGACCAGGGGCACTGAAGCTTTCTTT. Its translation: CASSRTRGTEAFF.

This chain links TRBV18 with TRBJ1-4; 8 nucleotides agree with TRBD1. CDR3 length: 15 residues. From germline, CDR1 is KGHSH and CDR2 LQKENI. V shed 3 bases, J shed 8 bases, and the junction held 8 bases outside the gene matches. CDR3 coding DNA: TGTGCCAGCTCACCGCGACAGGGGCGAGGGGAAAAACTGTTTTTT. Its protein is CASSPRQGRGEKLFF.

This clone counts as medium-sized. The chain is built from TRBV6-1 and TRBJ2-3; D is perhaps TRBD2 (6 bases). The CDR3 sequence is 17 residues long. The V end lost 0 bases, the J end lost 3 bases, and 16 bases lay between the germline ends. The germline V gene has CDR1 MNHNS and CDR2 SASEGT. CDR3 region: CASSEATAGRSTDTQYF. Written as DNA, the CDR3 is TGTGCCAGCAGTGAAGCGACGGCGGGGAGGTCGACAGATACGCAGTATTTT.

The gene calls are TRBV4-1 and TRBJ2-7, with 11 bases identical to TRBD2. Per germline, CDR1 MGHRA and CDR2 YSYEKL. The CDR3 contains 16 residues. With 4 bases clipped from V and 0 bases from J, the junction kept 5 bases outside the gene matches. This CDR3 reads CASSPGLAVSSYEQYF. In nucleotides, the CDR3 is TGCGCCAGCAGCCCGGGACTAGCGGTTAGCTCCTACGAGCAGTACTTC.

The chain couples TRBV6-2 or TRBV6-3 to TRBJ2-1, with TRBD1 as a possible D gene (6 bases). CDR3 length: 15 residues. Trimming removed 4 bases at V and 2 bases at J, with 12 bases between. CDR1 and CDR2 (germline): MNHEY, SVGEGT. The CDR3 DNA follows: TGTGCCAGCAGTTCCAACCCAGGGGCCTACAATGAGCAGTTCTTC. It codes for CASSSNPGAYNEQFF.

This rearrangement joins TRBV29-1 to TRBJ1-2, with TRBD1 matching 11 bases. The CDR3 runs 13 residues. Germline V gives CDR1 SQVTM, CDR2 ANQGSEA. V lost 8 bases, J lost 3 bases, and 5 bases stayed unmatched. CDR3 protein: CSYLGQGDYGYTF. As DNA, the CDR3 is TGCAGCTACTTGGGACAGGGGGACTATGGCTACACCTTC. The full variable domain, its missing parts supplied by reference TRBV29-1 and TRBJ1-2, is SAVISQKPSRDICQRGTSLTIQCQVDSQVTMMFWYRQQPGQSLTLIATANQGSEATYESGFVIDKFPISRPNLTFSTLTVSNMSPEDSSIYLCSYLGQGDYGYTFGSGTRLTVV.

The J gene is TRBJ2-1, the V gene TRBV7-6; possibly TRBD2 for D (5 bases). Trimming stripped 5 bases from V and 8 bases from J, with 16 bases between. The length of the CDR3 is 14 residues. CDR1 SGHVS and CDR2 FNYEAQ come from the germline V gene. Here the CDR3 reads CASSPPASWDEQFF. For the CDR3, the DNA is TGTGCCAGCAGCCCCCCGGCTAGCTGGGATGAGCAGTTCTTC.

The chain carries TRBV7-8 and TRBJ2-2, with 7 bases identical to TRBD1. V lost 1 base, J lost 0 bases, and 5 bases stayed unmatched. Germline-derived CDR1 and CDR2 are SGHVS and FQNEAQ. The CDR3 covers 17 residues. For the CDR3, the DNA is TGTGCCAGCAGCTTAGGAGGGGGCAACGCGAACACCGGGGAGCTGTTTTTT. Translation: CASSLGGGNANTGELFF.

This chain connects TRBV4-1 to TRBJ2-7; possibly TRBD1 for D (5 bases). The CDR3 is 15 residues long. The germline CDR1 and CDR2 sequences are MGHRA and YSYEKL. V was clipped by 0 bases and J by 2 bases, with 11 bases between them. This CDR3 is CASSQEIGHTYEQYF. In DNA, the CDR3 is TGCGCCAGCAGCCAAGAAATCGGACATACCTACGAGCAGTACTTC.

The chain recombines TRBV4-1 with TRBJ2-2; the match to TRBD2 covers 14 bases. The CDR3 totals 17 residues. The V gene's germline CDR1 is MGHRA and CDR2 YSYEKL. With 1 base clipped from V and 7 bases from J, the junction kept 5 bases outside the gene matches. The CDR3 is CASSQGGTSGSIGELFF. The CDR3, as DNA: TGCGCCAGCAGCCAAGGCGGGACTAGCGGGAGTATCGGGGAGCTGTTTTTT.

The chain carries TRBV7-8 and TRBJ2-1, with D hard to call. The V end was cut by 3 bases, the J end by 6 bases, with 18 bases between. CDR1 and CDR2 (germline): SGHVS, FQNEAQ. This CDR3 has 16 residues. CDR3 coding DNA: TGTGCCAGCAGCTTCTTGCCGAGGAGAATCCTCAATGAGCAGTTCTTC. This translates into CASSFLPRRILNEQFF.

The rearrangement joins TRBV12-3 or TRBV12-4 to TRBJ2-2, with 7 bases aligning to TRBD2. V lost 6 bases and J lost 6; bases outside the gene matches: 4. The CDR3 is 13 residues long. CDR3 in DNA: TGTGCCAGCAGCTCAACTAGCGCCGGGGAGCTGTTTTTT. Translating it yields CASSSTSAGELFF.

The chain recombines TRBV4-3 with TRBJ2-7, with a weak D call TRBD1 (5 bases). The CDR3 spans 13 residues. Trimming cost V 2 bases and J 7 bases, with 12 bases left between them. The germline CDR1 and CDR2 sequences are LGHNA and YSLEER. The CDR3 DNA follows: TGCGCCAGCAGCCAACCGCCCGACAGAGAGCAGTACTTC. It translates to CASSQPPDREQYF.

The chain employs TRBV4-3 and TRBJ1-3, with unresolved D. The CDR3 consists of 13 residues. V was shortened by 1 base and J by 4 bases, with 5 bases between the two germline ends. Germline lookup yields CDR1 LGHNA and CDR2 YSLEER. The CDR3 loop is CASSQGQGNTIYF. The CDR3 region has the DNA TGCGCCAGCAGCCAAGGGCAGGGAAACACCATATATTTT.

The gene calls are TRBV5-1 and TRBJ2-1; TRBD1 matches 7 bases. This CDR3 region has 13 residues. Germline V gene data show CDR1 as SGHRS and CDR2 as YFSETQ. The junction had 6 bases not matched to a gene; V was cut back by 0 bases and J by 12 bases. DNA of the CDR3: TGCGCCAGCAGCTTGGACAGGGGCTTTTCGCAGTTCTTC. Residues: CASSLDRGFSQFF.

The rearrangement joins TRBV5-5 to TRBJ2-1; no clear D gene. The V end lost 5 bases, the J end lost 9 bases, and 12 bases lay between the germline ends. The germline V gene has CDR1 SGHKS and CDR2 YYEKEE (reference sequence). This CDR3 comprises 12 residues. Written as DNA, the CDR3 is TGTGCCAGCAGTTGGTATGCGGTTGAGCAGTTCTTC. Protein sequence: CASSWYAVEQFF. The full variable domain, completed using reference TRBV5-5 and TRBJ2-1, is DAGVTQSPTHLIKTRGQQVTLRCSPISGHKSVSWYQQVLGQGPQFIFQYYEKEERGRGNFPDRFSARQFPNYSSELNVNALLLGDSALYLCASSWYAVEQFFGPGTRLTVL.